A single sample is the source of the 13 T cell receptor beta chains below, sequenced in a study of blood T cell repertoires in COVID-19. The repertoire was sequenced with immunoSEQ multiplex PCR; TCRdb's copy has only in-frame clones and lacks some. Seen here are about 100,000 clones, 65% to 90% observed once, and the top ten hold 3.5% to 4.5%. Sequencing was done on a sample of peripheral blood. The receptor set was obtained from a man aged 55 to 70 with acute or convalescent COVID-19.

DNA of the CDR3: TGCAGTGCTAGTTGGGCAAATACGCAGTATTTT. Residues: CSASWANTQYF. The chain couples TRBV20-1 to TRBJ2-3; no definite D call. CDR1 and CDR2 (germline): DFQATT, SNEGSKA (reference sequence). This CDR3 spans 11 amino acids. V was clipped by 3 bases and J by 7 bases, with 8 bases between them.

The gene calls are TRBV6-6 and TRBJ2-5; the D gene is possibly TRBD1 (6 bases). CDR1 and CDR2 from the germline V gene are MNHNY and SVGAGI (reference sequence). The CDR3 totals 15 residues. V lost 2 bases and J lost 5, with 15 bases in between. CDR3 in amino acids: CASSYEGQRGETQYF. DNA for the CDR3: TGTGCCAGCAGTTACGAGGGGCAGAGGGGGGAGACCCAGTACTTC.

The chain couples TRBV5-1 to TRBJ1-3; D perhaps matches TRBD1 (6 bases). CDR3 size: 16 residues. The germline CDR1 and CDR2 sequences are SGHRS and YFSETQ. The V and J ends lost 0 bases and 0 bases respectively, with 10 bases between them. Here the CDR3 reads CASSLAGQPSGNTIYF. The CDR3 DNA follows: TGCGCCAGCAGCTTGGCCGGACAGCCCTCTGGAAACACCATATATTTT.

This chain joins TRBV7-6 and TRBJ1-6; 10 bases are shared with TRBD1. CDR3 length: 16 amino acids. CDR1 is SGHVS and CDR2 is FNYEAQ in the germline V gene. J was trimmed by 7 bases and V by 1 base; bases with no gene match: 4. The CDR3 reads CASSLGTGGFNSPLHF. In nucleotides, the CDR3 is TGTGCCAGCAGCTTAGGGACAGGGGGTTTCAATTCACCCCTCCACTTT. Looking up the rest from reference TRBV7-6 and TRBJ1-6 gives the full variable domain: GAGVSQSPRYKVTKRGQDVALRCDPISGHVSLYWYRQALGQGPEFLTYFNYEAQQDKSGLPNDRFSAERPEGSISTLTIQRTEQRDSAMYRCASSLGTGGFNSPLHFGNGTRLTVT.

The chain uses TRBV5-4 and TRBJ2-5, with 9 bases fitting TRBD1. CDR1 is SGHNT, CDR2 YYREEE, per germline (reference sequence). Trimming removed 5 bases from V and 3 bases from J; junction bases left unmatched: 5. The CDR3 is 14 residues long. CDR3 in DNA: TGTGCCAGCAGTGAACAGGGGGCGAAAGAGACCCAGTACTTC. This codes for CASSEQGAKETQYF.

In its sample, this clone was seen once. Since the CDR3 does not end with the conserved phenylalanine or tryptophan, this likely comes from a read error. No DNA is shown, since the ends of the CDR3 on it are uncertain; the CDR3 is the one TCRdb lists. This chain uses TRBV10-3 with TRBJ2-7; the D call in the table, TRBD2, was not verified against the DNA. With termini counted, the CDR3 has 13 amino acids. The germline V gene encodes CDR1 ENHRY and CDR2 SYGVKD. Here the CDR3 reads CAISDSGLAELSI.

This clone was seen once. The CDR3 region has the DNA TGTGCCAGCAGCTTATTGGAACCTCCTCGGGGGTTAGCCAAAAACATTCAGTACTTC. Amino acid sequence: CASSLLEPPRGLAKNIQYF. V and J are TRBV7-2 and TRBJ2-4, with D possibly being TRBD2 (6 bases). CDR3 length equals 19 residues. Germline assignment: CDR1 SGHTA and CDR2 FQGNSA. Trimming took off 2 bases at V and 0 bases at J, with 20 bases between the two ends.

The V and J genes are TRBV29-1 and TRBJ2-1, with TRBD1 matching 11 bases. Germline CDR1 reads SQVTM; CDR2 reads ANQGSEA. The CDR3 extends over 14 amino acids. The V and J ends lost 2 bases and 8 bases, in that order; junction bases with no gene match: 5. CDR3 residues: CSVEKMGQGDEQFF. In DNA, the CDR3 is TGCAGCGTTGAAAAGATGGGACAGGGGGATGAGCAGTTCTTC.

A few counts support this clone. The J gene is TRBJ2-7, the V gene TRBV5-4, with D tentatively TRBD2 (5 bases). The V end lost 3 bases, the J end lost 1 base, and 14 bases lay between the germline ends. The CDR3 has 15 amino acids. Germline-derived CDR1 and CDR2 are SGHNT and YYREEE (reference sequence). CDR3 bases: TGTGCCAGCAGCTCCGGGCAGCGGTTTTCCTACGAGCAGTACTTC. It is translated as CASSSGQRFSYEQYF. The variable domain in full, completed from reference TRBV5-4 and TRBJ2-7, reads ETGVTQSPTHLIKTRGQQVTLRCSSQSGHNTVSWYQQALGQGPQFIFQYYREEENGRGNFPPRFSGLQFPNYSSELNVNALELDDSALYLCASSSGQRFSYEQYFGPGTRLTVT.

The chain joins TRBV12-3 or TRBV12-4 to TRBJ2-7; possibly TRBD1 for D (6 bases). The CDR3 loop spans 12 amino acids. V gave up 3 bases and J gave up 7 bases, with 10 bases separating them. This chain's CDR3 is CASSLNREEQYF. The DNA of the CDR3 is TGTGCCAGCAGTTTGAACAGGGAGGAGCAGTACTTC.

The chain uses TRBV18 and TRBJ2-5; D is possibly TRBD2 (5 bases). The CDR3 is 13 residues long. V was pared by 2 bases and J by 5 bases, with 9 bases between. The V gene's germline CDR1 is KGHSH and CDR2 LQKENI. The CDR3 here is CASSPIPGETQYF. The CDR3 region has the DNA TGTGCCAGCTCACCAATTCCGGGGGAGACCCAGTACTTC.

V usage is TRBV7-8 and J usage is TRBJ2-4; D is uncertain. There are 13 residues in the CDR3. The ends were cut back, 5 bases at V and 1 base at J, with 6 bases in the middle. CDR1 and CDR2 (germline): SGHVS, FQNEAQ. The CDR3 DNA reads as TGTGCCAGCAGCCGCGAGGCCAAAAACATTCAGTACTTC. This encodes CASSREAKNIQYF.

This clone appeared a single time. This rearrangement joins TRBV5-1 to TRBJ2-7, with 9 bases lining up with TRBD2. Germline lookup yields CDR1 SGHRS and CDR2 YFSETQ. CDR3 length: 17 amino acids. Trimming cost V 0 bases and J 0 bases; bases outside gene matches: 7. The CDR3 DNA follows: TGCGCCAGCAGCTTGGTGGTGGGAGCGGGGGGCTCCTACGAGCAGTACTTC. Its translation: CASSLVVGAGGSYEQYF.